This entry lists 3 T cell receptor beta chains sequenced from one sample in a study of cytomegalovirus exposure and HLA in healthy donors. The PCR was carried out with 60 Vbeta primers and 13 Jbeta primers. Using immunoSEQ multiplex PCR, the repertoire was profiled, and TCRdb retains in-frame clones only, with some absent. The table has 250,000 to 350,000 clones, more than 80% seen once. Source material: PBMCs. Every receptor here comes from a man in his forties or fifties in good health and CMV-seropositive.

The rearrangement links TRBV6-1 to TRBJ1-2; D remains unclear. Trimming removed 2 bases at V and 2 bases at J, with 6 bases between. From germline, CDR1 is MNHNS and CDR2 SASEGT. CDR3 length: 13 residues. In nucleotides, the CDR3 is TGTGCCAGCAGTGAAACACCCAACTATGGCTACACCTTC. It yields the protein CASSETPNYGYTF.

The chain uses TRBV10-3 and TRBJ2-7, with 9 bases matching TRBD2. CDR1 and CDR2 (germline): ENHRY, SYGVKD. V shed 4 bases, J shed 4 bases, and the junction held 5 bases outside the gene matches. This CDR3 is 14 amino acids long. In DNA, the CDR3 is TGTGCCATCAGTGTGGCGGGAGGGCCGTACGAGCAGTACTTC. As protein: CAISVAGGPYEQYF.

The chain couples TRBV27 to TRBJ2-7; a weak D match, TRBD2 (5 bases). Per germline, CDR1 MNHEY and CDR2 SMNVEV (reference sequence). Trimming stripped 0 bases from V and 4 bases from J, with 10 bases between. The length of the CDR3 is 14 residues. For the CDR3, the DNA is TGTGCCAGCAGTTTATCGAGTGAGGGTTACGAGCAGTACTTC. Its protein product is CASSLSSEGYEQYF.